The clone carrying this TCR beta chain was seen repeatedly, ten times or more. The antigen remains undetermined. The data derive from a study of naive and memory T cell subsets. V lost 5 bases and J 7 bases, leaving 11 bases between the germline ends. The CDR3 is 12 residues long. Germline V gene data show CDR1 as LNHDA and CDR2 as SQIVND (reference sequence). TCR cDNA received a 3' ligated oligonucleotide that carried a UMI. RNA was extracted from 2 to 2.5 ml of whole blood of healthy adults. Cells were not sorted; total RNA input targeted roughly 1 to 1000 ng. Four PCR rounds used nested alpha and beta constant region primers plus the SP2 primer. Alpha and beta constant region primers primed reverse transcription for blood and skin samples. TCRdb re-called the 5' RACE reads with MiXCR, one entry per CDR3 protein. The sample lists 55,000 to 65,000 distinct CDR3 sequences, around 8% seen once, with 19% in the top ten.

The study's findings and limits: The RNA method is potentially sensitive to activation and differentiation changes.

This receptor was taken from a female donor in good health. The chain employs TRBV19 and TRBJ1-2, with D unresolved. The CDR3 DNA is TGTGCCAGTAGTGGGTTGGGCGCTGGCTACACCTTC. The encoded protein is CASSGLGAGYTF.